This TCR beta chain was sequenced during a study of glioma-infiltrating T cells after dendritic cell vaccination. Assay used: immunoSEQ multiplex PCR; TCRdb lists only in-frame clones, some missing. The sample lists fewer than 25,000 clones, under 90% occurring once. Indicated time point: after dendritic cell vaccination, including at tumor progression/relapse. No glioblastoma patient carried an isocitrate dehydrogenase mutation. From germline, CDR1 is SGHRS and CDR2 YFSETQ. J lost 5 bases, V lost 1 base, and 4 bases had no gene match. The CDR3 is 14 amino acids. The origin of this receptor is a human donor with glioblastoma. Sample: blood, taken after dendritic cell vaccination. The chain employs TRBV5-1 and TRBJ1-1; 8 bases line up with TRBD1. The CDR3 reads CASSLQGAGTEAFF. CDR3 DNA: TGCGCCAGCAGCTTGCAGGGGGCAGGGACTGAAGCTTTCTTT. Based on the CDR3 plus reference TRBV5-1 and TRBJ1-1, the full variable domain is KAGVTQTPRYLIKTRGQQVTLSCSPISGHRSVSWYQQTPGQGLQFLFEYFSETQRNKGNFPGRFSGRQFSNSRSEMNVSTLELGDSALYLCASSLQGAGTEAFFGQGTRLTVV.